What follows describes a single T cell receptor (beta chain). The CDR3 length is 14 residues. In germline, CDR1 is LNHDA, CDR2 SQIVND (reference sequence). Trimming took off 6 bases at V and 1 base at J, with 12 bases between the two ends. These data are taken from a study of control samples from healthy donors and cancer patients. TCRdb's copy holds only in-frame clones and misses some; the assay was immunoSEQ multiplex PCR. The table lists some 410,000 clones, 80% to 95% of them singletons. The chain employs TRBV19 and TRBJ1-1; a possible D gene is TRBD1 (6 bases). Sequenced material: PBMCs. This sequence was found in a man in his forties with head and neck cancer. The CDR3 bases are TGTGCCAGTAGCAGGGGCCGCCCGAACACTGAAGCTTTCTTT. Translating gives CASSRGRPNTEAFF. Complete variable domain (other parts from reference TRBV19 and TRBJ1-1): DGGITQSPKYLFRKEGQNVTLSCEQNLNHDAMYWYRQDPGQGLRLIYYSQIVNDFQKGDIAEGYSVSREKKESFPLTVTSAQKNPTAFYLCASSRGRPNTEAFFGQGTRLTVV.